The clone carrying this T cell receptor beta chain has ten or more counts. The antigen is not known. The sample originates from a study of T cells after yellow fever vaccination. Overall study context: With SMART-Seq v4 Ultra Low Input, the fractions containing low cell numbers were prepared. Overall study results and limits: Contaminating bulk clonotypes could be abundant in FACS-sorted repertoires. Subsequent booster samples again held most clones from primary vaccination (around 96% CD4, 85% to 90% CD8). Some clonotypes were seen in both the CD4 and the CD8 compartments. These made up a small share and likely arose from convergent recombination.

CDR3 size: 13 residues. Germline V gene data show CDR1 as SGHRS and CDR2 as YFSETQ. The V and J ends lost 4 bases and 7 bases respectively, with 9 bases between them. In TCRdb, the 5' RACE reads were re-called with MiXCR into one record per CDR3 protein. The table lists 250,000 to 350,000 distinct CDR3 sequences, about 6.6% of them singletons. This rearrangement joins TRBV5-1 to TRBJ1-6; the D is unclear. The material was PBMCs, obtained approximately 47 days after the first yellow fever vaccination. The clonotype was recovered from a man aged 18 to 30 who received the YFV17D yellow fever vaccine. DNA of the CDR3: TGCGCCAGCAGCCAGATGGGGAATTCACCCCTCCACTTT. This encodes CASSQMGNSPLHF.